This TCR beta chain was sequenced for a study of CD8+ T cells in alopecia areata. As the sequencing template, cDNA was produced by extracting RNA and reverse transcribing it. The table came from immunoSEQ multiplex PCR; TCRdb's copy has only in-frame clones and leaves some out. The sample holds roughly 100,000 clones, 55% to 70% seen once. Treatment reported: oral pan-JAK inhibitor, 5-10 mg twice daily. Germline values: CDR1 KGHSH, CDR2 LQKENI. Trimming shortened V by 1 base and J by 2 bases, and 2 bases separated the two germline ends. The CDR3 spans 12 residues. This chain connects TRBV18 to TRBJ2-5; D unresolved. This TCR was recovered from a human donor with alopecia areata. This material consisted of CD8+ T cells sorted from blood, taken at approximately week 55, from a patient treated with tofacitinib. The CDR3 region is CASSPRQETQYF. DNA for the CDR3: TGTGCCAGCTCACCACGACAAGAGACCCAGTACTTC.